This T cell receptor (beta chain) emerged from a study of cytotoxic CD8 clonotypes in ibrutinib-treated CLL. About the study: Response sampling came at median roughly a year of treatment, ranging about 6 to 36 months. General study results and limits: Clonality at baseline surpassed age-matched healthy donors and tracked circulating CD8+ T-cell counts.

Method: immunoSEQ multiplex PCR; TCRdb's copy keeps in-frame clones and lacks some. The sample has about 310,000 clones; roughly 79% are singletons. Germline assignment: CDR1 SQVTM and CDR2 ANQGSEA. V lost 7 bases and J 8 bases, leaving 17 bases between the germline ends. The CDR3 runs 12 residues. As for this clone: Its specificity is not known.

The chain joins TRBV29-1 to TRBJ1-2; D is perhaps TRBD1 (5 bases). This sequence originates from a human donor with chronic lymphocytic leukemia. The sequenced sample was PBMCs, obtained before ibrutinib treatment. CDR3 amino acids: CSARGGGEGYTF. CDR3 DNA sequence: TGCAGCGCCCGTGGGGGAGGCGAAGGCTACACCTTC.